The present TCR beta chain was sequenced within a study of T cell changes during pregnancy in multiple sclerosis. Assay used: immunoSEQ multiplex PCR; TCRdb lists only in-frame clones, some missing. Among approximately 97,000 clones listed, 90% to 95% were seen once. This receptor was obtained from a female donor in good health, enrolled as a control in a pregnancy study. The specimen comprised peripheral blood, sampled after pregnancy.

CDR3 DNA: TGTGCCTGGAACCCAGGACAGTTTGGCTACACCTTC. It yields the protein CAWNPGQFGYTF. The chain couples TRBV30 to TRBJ1-2, with a possible D match to TRBD1 (6 bases). Germline-derived CDR1 and CDR2 are GTSNPN and SVGIG (reference sequence). Trimming shortened V by 4 bases and J by 7 bases, and 13 bases separated the two germline ends. CDR3 length: 12 amino acids.